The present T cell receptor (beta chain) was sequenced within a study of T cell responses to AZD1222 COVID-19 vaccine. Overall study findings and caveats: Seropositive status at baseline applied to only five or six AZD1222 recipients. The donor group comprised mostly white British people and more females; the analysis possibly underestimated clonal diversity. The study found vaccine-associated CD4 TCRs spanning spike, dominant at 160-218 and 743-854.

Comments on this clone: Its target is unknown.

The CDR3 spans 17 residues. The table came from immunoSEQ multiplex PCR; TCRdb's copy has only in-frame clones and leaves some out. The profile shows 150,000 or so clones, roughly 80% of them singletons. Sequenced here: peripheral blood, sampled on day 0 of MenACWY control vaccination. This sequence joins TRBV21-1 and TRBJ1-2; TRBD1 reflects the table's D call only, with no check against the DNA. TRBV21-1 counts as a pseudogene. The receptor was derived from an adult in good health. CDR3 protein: CASRYEDTPNFGYGYTF. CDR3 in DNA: TGTGCCAGCAGATATGAGGACACCCCGAACTTTGGCTATGGCTACACCTTC.